This TCR beta chain was found in a study of shared clonotypes between healthy human individuals. Whole-study context: The study drew on two women and a few men aged 18 to 49 as donors.

Study-wide results and caveats: In this cohort, only blood was sampled, and tissue repertoires likely differ. Around 4.7% of naive CD4 clonotypes were shared across a few donors. Few donors limited the genetic and exposure-history diversity represented.

Here immunoSEQ multiplex PCR was the method, and the copy in TCRdb shows in-frame clones only, minus some. The table includes some 1 million clones, approximately 72% detected once. This CDR3 has 12 residues. The germline V gene encodes CDR1 ENHRY and CDR2 SYGVKD. After removal of 8 bases from V and 6 bases from J, the junction contained 4 bases not matched to a gene. This clone has more than one count but fewer than ten. Its cognate antigen is unknown. The sequence was collected from a man aged 18-30 years in good health. The sequenced sample consisted of memory CD4+ T cells sorted from blood. Subset here: CD45RA-negative fraction. The J gene is TRBJ1-2, the V gene TRBV10-3; 9 bases match TRBD1. CDR3 coding DNA: TGTGCCATCCGACAGGGGGGAGATGGCTACACCTTC. It translates to CAIRQGGDGYTF.